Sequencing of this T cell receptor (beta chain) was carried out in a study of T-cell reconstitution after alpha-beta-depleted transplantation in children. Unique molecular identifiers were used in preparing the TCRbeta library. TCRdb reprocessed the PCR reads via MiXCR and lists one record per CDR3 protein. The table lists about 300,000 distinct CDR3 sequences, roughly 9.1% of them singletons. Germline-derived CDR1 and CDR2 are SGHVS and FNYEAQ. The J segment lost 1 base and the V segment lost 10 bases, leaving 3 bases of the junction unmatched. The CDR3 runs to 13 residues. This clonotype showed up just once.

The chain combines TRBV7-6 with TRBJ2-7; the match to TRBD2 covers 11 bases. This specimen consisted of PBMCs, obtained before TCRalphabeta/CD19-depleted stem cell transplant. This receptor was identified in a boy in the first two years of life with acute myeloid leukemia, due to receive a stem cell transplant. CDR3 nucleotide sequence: TGTGCCACCGGACTAGCGGGTTCCTACGAGCAGTACTTC. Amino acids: CATGLAGSYEQYF.